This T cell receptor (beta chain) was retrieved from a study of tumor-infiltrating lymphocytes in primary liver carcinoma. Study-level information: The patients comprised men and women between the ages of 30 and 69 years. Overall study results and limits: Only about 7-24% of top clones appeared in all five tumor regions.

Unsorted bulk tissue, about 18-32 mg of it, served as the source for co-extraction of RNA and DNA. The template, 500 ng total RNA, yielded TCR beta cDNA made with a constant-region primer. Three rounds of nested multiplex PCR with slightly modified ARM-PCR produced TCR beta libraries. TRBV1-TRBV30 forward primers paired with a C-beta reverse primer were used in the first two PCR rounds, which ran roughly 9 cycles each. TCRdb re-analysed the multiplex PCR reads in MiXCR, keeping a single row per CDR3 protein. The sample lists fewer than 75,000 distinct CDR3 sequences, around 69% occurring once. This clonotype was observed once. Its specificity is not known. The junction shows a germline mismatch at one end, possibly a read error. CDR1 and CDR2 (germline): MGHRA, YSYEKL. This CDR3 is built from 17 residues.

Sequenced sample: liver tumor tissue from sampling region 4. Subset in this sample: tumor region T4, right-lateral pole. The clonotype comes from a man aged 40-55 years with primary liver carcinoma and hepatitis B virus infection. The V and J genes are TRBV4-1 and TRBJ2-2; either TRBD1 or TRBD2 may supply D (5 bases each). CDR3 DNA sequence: TGCGCCAGTAGCCTACCCCGGACAAGGGCGAACACCGGGAAGCTGTTTTTT. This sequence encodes CASSLPRTRANTGKLFF.